The 16 T cell receptor beta chains given below trace back to one sample, sequenced in a study of shared clonotypes between healthy human individuals. Generated by immunoSEQ multiplex PCR, the TCRdb table keeps only in-frame clones and is missing some. Of more than 1,200,000 clones listed, approximately 98.5% are singletons. Sequencing used naive CD4+ T cells sorted from blood. Subset described: CD45RA+ positively selected. Receptors were obtained from a man aged 25 to 40 in good health.

The chain recombines TRBV19 with TRBJ2-1; perhaps TRBD2 as D (6 bases). V was trimmed by 0 bases and J by 6 bases, leaving 18 bases between them. Germline CDR1 is LNHDA and CDR2 is SQIVND (reference sequence). The CDR3 has 17 amino acids. CDR3 residues: CASSIDFVGGSRNEQFF. CDR3 bases: TGTGCCAGTAGTATAGATTTTGTGGGGGGATCCCGCAATGAGCAGTTCTTC.

The rearrangement uses TRBV27 and TRBJ1-5; no reliable D call. CDR1 and CDR2 (germline): MNHEY, SMNVEV (reference sequence). The CDR3 consists of 13 residues. V was trimmed by 3 bases and J by 4 bases, leaving 7 bases between them. CDR3 coding DNA: TGTGCCAGCAGTTTTTTGTTAAATCAGCCCCAGCATTTT. This gives the protein CASSFLLNQPQHF.

This chain links TRBV5-1 with TRBJ2-3; 8 positions agree with TRBD1. J gave up 4 bases and V 1 base, and 5 bases lay outside the gene matches. Germline assignment: CDR1 SGHRS and CDR2 YFSETQ. This CDR3 comprises 15 residues. Here the CDR3 DNA reads TGCGCCAGCAGCTTGTTTCAGGGGGCTTCAGATACGCAGTATTTT. It encodes CASSLFQGASDTQYF.

The chain is built from TRBV27 and TRBJ1-3; D is ambiguous. Deletions cut 5 bases from V and 2 bases from J, with 13 bases between. CDR3 length: 15 amino acids. Germline values: CDR1 MNHEY, CDR2 SMNVEV (reference sequence). CDR3 sequence: CASSASRSPGNTIYF. Written as DNA, the CDR3 is TGTGCCAGCAGTGCGTCGAGGTCTCCTGGAAACACCATATATTTT.

The chain joins TRBV29-1 to TRBJ2-2; D possibly corresponds to TRBD1 (5 bases). V lost 1 base and J 6 bases, leaving 18 bases between the germline ends. The germline V gene has CDR1 SQVTM and CDR2 ANQGSEA. CDR3 length: 16 amino acids. CDR3 loop: CSVEVRSRVPAGELFF. The CDR3 DNA follows: TGCAGCGTTGAAGTAAGAAGCAGGGTCCCGGCCGGGGAGCTGTTTTTT.

The V gene is TRBV21-1, the J gene TRBJ1-4; TRBD1, as called in the table, went unchecked against the DNA. TRBV21-1 is tagged as a pseudogene. The CDR3 has 19 amino acids. DNA for the CDR3: TGTGCCAGCAGCAAAGCGCCGGGACAGGATCCTGCAACTAATGAAAAACTGTTTTTT. Translation gives CASSKAPGQDPATNEKLFF.

This chain uses TRBV11-2 with TRBJ1-1; no firm D call. V dropped 5 bases and J dropped 11 bases, with 18 bases sitting between them. The CDR3 has 13 amino acids. Germline CDR1 is SGHAT and CDR2 is FQNNGV. CDR3 amino acids: CASSRPLRGEAFF. The CDR3 bases are TGTGCCAGCAGCCGGCCATTGAGAGGTGAGGCTTTCTTT. The whole variable domain, filled in from reference TRBV11-2 and TRBJ1-1, reads EAGVAQSPRYKIIEKRQSVAFWCNPISGHATLYWYQQILGQGPKLLIQFQNNGVVDDSQLPKDRFSAERLKGVDSTLKIQPAKLEDSAVYLCASSRPLRGEAFFGQGTRLTVV.

Concerning this clone: This specimen includes other DNA sequences encoding the same CDR3. The rearrangement joins TRBV5-1 to TRBJ2-3, with TRBD2 matching over 12 bases. The CDR3 has 15 amino acids. Germline loops: CDR1 SGHRS, CDR2 YFSETQ. J was trimmed by 6 bases and V by 4 bases; bases with no gene match: 6. The CDR3 sequence is CASSTGLAGVDTQYF. DNA for the CDR3: TGCGCCAGCAGCACGGGACTAGCGGGTGTGGATACGCAGTATTTT.

The chain employs TRBV5-1 and TRBJ2-3; D not certain. V lost 4 bases, J lost 3 bases, and 15 bases lay in between. This CDR3 has 15 residues. Germline CDR1 SGHRS, CDR2 YFSETQ. In DNA, the CDR3 is TGCGCCAGCAGCCCCCTTTGGGCTGCTACAGATACGCAGTATTTT. Translated: CASSPLWAATDTQYF.

The V call is TRBV5-1, the J call TRBJ2-1; the D is unclear. Germline CDR1 SGHRS, CDR2 YFSETQ. The CDR3 has 12 amino acids. V was clipped by 4 bases and J by 9 bases, with 11 bases between them. The CDR3 region is CASSPRLGEQFF. For the CDR3, the DNA is TGCGCCAGCAGCCCAAGACTTGGTGAGCAGTTCTTC.

The J gene is TRBJ2-5, the V gene TRBV5-1; D not certain. The CDR3 is made up of 17 amino acids. The V gene's germline CDR1 is SGHRS and CDR2 YFSETQ. Trimming removed 1 base from V and 5 bases from J, with 21 bases in between. Here the CDR3 reads CASSLTLAFLLGETQYF. The CDR3, as DNA: TGCGCCAGCAGCTTGACCCTCGCGTTCCTTTTGGGGGAGACCCAGTACTTC.

This chain connects TRBV21-1 to TRBJ2-7; the table gives TRBD2 as D, unverified against the DNA. TRBV21-1 constitutes a pseudogene. This CDR3 is 14 amino acids long. The CDR3 loop is CASSLTSGPYEQYF. CDR3 coding DNA: TGTGCCAGCAGCCTTACTAGCGGGCCCTACGAGCAGTACTTC.

The V and J genes are TRBV5-1 and TRBJ2-3; TRBD2 matches 10 bases. Germline loops: CDR1 SGHRS, CDR2 YFSETQ. The CDR3 runs to 17 residues. The J segment lost 2 bases and the V segment lost 4 bases, leaving 10 bases of the junction unmatched. The CDR3 region is CASSPFGLADHTDTQYF. DNA for the CDR3: TGCGCCAGCAGCCCTTTCGGACTAGCGGACCACACAGATACGCAGTATTTT.

J is TRBJ2-2 and V is TRBV21-1. TRBV21-1 has pseudogene status. The CDR3 covers 18 residues. This chain's CDR3 is CASSKGARDAENTGELFF. CDR3 DNA: TGTGCCAGCAGCAAAGGGGCCCGGGACGCGGAGAACACCGGGGAGCTGTTTTTT.

The CDR3 DNA reads as TGCGCCAGCAGTGAGTCGGGAGTCAGCACAGATACGCAGTATTTT. Residues: CASSESGVSTDTQYF. The chain uses TRBV10-1 and TRBJ2-3, with a tentative D call TRBD2 (5 bases). Germline values: CDR1 WNHNN, CDR2 SYGVQD (reference sequence). This CDR3 spans 15 amino acids. Trimming took off 0 bases at V and 0 bases at J, with 7 bases between the two ends.

As regards this clone: Compared with germline, one end of the junction differs, possibly owing to a read error. The V gene is TRBV7-9, the J gene TRBJ2-7; the match to TRBD1 covers 7 bases. CDR1 is SEHNR and CDR2 is FQNEAQ in the germline V gene (reference sequence). CDR3 size: 14 residues. The CDR3 region is CASSLGQVAYEQYF. The CDR3 DNA follows: TGTGCCAGCAGTTTAGGACAGGTGGCCTACGAGCAGTACTTC.